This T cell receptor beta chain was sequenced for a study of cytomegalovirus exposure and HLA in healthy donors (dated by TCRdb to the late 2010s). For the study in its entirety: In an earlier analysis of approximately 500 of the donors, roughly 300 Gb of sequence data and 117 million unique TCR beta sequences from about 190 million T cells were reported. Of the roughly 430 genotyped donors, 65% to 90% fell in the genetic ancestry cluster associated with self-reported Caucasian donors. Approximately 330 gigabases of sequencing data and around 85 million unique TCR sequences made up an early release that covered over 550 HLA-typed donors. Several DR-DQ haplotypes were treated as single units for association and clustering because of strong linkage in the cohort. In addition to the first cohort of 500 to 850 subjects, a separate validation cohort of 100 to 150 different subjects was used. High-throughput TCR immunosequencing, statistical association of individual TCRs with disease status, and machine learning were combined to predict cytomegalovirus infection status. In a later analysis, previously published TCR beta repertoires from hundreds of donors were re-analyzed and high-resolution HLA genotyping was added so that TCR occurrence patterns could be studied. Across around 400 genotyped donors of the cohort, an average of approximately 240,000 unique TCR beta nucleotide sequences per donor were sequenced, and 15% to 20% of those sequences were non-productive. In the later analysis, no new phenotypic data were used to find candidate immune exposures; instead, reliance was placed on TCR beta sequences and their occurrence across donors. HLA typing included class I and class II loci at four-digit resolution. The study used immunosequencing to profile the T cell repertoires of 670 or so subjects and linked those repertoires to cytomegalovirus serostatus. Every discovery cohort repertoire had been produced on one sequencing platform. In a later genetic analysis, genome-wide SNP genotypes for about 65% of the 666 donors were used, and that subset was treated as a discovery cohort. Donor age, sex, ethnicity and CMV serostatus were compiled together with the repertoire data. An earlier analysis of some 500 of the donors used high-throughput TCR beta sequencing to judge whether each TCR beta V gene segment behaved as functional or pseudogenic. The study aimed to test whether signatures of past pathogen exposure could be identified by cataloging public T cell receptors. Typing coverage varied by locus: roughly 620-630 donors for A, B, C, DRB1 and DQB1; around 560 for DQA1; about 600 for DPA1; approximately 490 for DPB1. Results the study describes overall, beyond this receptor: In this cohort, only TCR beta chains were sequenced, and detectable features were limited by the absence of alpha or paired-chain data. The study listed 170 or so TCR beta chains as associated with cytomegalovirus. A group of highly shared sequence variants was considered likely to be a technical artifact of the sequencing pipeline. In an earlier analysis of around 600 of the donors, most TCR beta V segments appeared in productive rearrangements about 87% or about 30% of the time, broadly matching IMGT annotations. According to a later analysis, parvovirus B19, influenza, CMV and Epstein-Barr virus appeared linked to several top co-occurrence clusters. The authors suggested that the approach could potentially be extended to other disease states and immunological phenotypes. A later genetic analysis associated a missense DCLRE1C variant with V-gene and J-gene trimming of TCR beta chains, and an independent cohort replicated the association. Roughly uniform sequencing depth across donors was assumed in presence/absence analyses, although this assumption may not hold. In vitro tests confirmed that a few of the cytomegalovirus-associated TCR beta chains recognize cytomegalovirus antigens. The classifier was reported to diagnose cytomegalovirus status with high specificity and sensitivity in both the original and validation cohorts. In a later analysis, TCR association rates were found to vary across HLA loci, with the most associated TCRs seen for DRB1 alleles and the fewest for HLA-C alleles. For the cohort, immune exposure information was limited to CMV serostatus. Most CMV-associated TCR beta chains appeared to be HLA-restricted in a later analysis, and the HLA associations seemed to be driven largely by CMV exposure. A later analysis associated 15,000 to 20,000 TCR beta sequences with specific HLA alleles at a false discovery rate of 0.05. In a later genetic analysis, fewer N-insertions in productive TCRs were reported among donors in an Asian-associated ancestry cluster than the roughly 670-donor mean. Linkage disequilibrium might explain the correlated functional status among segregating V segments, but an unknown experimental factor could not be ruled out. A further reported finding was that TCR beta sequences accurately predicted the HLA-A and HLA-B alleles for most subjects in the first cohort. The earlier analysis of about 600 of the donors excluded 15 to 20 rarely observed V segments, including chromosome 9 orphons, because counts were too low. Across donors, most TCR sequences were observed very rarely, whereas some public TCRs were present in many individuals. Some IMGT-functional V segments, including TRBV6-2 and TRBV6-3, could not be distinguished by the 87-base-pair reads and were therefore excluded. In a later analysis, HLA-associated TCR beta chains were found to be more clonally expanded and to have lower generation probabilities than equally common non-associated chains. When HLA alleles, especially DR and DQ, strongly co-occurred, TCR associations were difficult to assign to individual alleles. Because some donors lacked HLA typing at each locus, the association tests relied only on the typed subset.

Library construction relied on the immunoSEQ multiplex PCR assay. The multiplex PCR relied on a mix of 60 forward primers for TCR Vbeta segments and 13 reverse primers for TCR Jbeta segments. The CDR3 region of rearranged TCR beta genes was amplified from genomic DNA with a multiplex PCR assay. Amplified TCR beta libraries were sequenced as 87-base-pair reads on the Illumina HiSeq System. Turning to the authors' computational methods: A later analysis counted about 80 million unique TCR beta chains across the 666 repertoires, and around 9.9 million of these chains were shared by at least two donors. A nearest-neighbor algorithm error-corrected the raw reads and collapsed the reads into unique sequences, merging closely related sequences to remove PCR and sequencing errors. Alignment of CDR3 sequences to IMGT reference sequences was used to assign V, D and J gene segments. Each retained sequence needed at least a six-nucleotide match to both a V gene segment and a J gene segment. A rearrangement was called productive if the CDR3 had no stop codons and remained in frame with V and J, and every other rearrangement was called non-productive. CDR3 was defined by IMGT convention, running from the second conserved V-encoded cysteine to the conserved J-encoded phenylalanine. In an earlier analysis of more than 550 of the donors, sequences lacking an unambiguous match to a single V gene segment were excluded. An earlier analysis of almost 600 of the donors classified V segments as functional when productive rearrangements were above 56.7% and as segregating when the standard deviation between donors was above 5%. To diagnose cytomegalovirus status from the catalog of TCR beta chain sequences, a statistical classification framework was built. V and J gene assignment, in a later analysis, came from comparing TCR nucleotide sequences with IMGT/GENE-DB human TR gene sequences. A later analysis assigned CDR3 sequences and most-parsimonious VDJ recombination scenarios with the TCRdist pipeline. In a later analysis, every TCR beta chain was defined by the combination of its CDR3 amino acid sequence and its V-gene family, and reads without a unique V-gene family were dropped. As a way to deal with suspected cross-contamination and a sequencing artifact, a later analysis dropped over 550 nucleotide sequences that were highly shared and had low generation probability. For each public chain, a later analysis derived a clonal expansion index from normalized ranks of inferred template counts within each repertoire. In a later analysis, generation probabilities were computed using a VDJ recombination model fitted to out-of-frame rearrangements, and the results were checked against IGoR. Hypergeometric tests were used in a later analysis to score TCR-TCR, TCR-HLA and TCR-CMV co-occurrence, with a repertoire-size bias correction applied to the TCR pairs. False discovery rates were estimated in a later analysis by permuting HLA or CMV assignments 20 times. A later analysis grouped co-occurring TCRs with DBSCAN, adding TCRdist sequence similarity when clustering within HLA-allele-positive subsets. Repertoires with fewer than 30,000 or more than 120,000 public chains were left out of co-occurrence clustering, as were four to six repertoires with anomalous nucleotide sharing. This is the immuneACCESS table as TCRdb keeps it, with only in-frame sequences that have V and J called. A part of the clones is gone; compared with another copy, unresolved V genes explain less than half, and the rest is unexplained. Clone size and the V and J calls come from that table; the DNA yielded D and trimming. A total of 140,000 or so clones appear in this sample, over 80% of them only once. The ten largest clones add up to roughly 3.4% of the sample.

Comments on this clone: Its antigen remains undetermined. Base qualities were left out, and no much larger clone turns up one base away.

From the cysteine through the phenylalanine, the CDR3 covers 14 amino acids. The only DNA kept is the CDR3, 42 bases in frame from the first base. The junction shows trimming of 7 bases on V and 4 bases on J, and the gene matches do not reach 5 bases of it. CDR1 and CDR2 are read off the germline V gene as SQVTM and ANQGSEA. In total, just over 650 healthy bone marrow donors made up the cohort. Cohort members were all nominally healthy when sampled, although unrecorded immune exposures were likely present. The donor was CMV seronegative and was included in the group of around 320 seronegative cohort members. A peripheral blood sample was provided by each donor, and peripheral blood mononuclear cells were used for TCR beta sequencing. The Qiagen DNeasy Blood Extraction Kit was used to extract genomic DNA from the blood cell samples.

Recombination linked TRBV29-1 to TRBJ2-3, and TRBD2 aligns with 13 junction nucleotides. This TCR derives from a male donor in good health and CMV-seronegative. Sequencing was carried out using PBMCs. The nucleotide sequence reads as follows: TGCAGCGCCAAACTAGCGGGGGGGCCAGATACGCAGTATTTT. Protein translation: CSAKLAGGPDTQYF.